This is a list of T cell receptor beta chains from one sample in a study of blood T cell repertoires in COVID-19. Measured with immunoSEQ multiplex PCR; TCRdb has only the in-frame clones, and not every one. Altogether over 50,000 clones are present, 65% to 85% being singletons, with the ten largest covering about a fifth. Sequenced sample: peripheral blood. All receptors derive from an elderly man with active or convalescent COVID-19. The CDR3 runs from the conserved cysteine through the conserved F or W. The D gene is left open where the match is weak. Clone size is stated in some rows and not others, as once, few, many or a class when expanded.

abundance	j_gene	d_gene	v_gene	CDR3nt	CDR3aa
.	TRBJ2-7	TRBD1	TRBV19	TGTGCCAGTAGTGATCGGGACAGGGTCTACGAGCAGTACTTC	CASSDRDRVYEQYF
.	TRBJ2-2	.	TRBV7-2	TGTGCCAGCAGCAAGTCAAGTAGCGGGAACACCGGGGAGCTGTTTTTT	CASSKSSSGNTGELFF
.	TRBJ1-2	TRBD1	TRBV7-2	TGTGCCAGCAGCTTACAGGGGGCCACGACAATGTTTGGCTACACCTTC	CASSLQGATTMFGYTF
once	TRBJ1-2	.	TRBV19	TGTGCCAGTAGTTGGTCTCTGTTTACCAGGGCCGGAGGCTACACCTTC	CASSWSLFTRAGGYTF
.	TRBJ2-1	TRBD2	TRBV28	TGTGCCAGCTTTATGGCGGGAGGGCCTCACGGTGAGCAGTTCTTC	CASFMAGGPHGEQFF
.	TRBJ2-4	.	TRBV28	TGTGCCAGCAGTTCCAGGGCCCTAGGGGACATTCAGTACTTC	CASSSRALGDIQYF
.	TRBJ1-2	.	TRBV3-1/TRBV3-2	TGTGCCAGCAGCCAAGGGGGTCGGAGGGAGGCCTTC	CASSQGGRREAF
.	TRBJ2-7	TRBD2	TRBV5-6	TGTGCCAGCAGCCGAGGACTAGCGGTGGCCTACGAGCAGTACTTC	CASSRGLAVAYEQYF
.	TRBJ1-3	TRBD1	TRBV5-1	TGCGCCAGCAACCAGGGGGCCTCTGGAAACACCATATATTTT	CASNQGASGNTIYF
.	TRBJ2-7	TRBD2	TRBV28	TGTGCCAGCAGTTTAACCCTAGCGGGAGCGCCGGGGCTTGGGTACGAGCAGTACTTC	CASSLTLAGAPGLGYEQYF
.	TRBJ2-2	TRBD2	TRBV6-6	TGTGCCAGCAGTCATCGAGCGGGAGTCGCGGGCACCGGGGAGCTGTTTTTT	CASSHRAGVAGTGELFF
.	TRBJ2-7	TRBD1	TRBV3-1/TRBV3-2	TGTGCCAGCAGGCAGGGGGAAGTGGGCGAGCAGTACTTC	CASRQGEVGEQYF
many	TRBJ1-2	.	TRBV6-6	TGTGCCAGCAGGGCAGGGGTAAACTATGGCTACACCTTC	CASRAGVNYGYTF
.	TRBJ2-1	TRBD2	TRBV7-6	TGTGCCAGCAGTATAGCGGGAGCGGGTTCAGAAGAGCAGTTCTTC	CASSIAGAGSEEQFF
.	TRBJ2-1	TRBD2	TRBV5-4	TGTGCCAGCAGCTTGATTTTTGGGACTAGCGGAAACAATGAGCAGTTCTTC	CASSLIFGTSGNNEQFF
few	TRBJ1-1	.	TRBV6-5	TGTGCCAGCAGTTACAGTGGAGGCGCTTTCTTT	CASSYSGGAFF
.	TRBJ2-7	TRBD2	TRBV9	TGTGCCAGCAGCGTGGGACTAGCGGGGGGGAACGAGCAGTACTTC	CASSVGLAGGNEQYF
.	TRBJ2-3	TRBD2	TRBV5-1	TGCGCCAGCAGCTTGCCCATAGCGGGGGGTTCCGCAGATACGCAGTATTTT	CASSLPIAGGSADTQYF
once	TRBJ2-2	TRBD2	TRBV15	TGTGCCACCAGCAGGGGAGCGGGGCTAAACACCGGGGAGCTGTTTTTT	CATSRGAGLNTGELFF
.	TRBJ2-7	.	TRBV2	TGTGCCACCACGAGGAATGACAGGACATTCTCCTACGAGCAGTACTTC	CATTRNDRTFSYEQYF
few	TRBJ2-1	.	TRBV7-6	TGTGCCAGCAGCCCCGCGACAGGAAGCTACAATGAGCAGTTCTTC	CASSPATGSYNEQFF
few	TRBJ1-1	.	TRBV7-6	TGTGCCAGCAGCTTGTCCGAGACTGCGACTGAAGCTTTCTTT	CASSLSETATEAFF
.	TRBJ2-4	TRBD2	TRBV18	TGTGCCAGCTCACTAACGGGGGGGCTCGGAGACATTCAGTACTTC	CASSLTGGLGDIQYF
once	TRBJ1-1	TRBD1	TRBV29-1	TGCAGCGTTGAAAGGGACAGGGGGTTCGGGTCGAGAGAAACTGAAGCTTTCTTT	CSVERDRGFGSRETEAFF
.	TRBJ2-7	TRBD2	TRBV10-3	TGTGCCATCACCCCGGGACTAGAATCCTACGAGCAGTACTTC	CAITPGLESYEQYF
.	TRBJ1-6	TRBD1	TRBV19	TGTGCCAGTAGTTCGGACAGGAATTCACCCCTCCACTTT	CASSSDRNSPLHF
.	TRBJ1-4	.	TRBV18	TGTGCCAGCTCACCCGGCAGGGGTAATGAAAAACTGTTTTTT	CASSPGRGNEKLFF
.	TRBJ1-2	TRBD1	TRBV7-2	TGTGCCAGCAGCTCCGGGACAGGGGGCCCGAACTATGGCTACACCTTC	CASSSGTGGPNYGYTF
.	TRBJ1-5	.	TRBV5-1	TGCGCCAGCAGCCCGAACGGGGGTCAGCCCCAGCATTTT	CASSPNGGQPQHF
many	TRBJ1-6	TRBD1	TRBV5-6	TGTGCCAGCAGCTTGCGTGGTCAGGGGGTTAGGTCACCCCTCCACTTT	CASSLRGQGVRSPLHF
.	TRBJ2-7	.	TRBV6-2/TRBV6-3	TGTGCCAGCAGTAGACAGGTGAACTACGAGCAGTACTTC	CASSRQVNYEQYF
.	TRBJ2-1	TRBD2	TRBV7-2	TGTGCCAGCAATACCCCGACTAGCGTAAATGAGCAGTTCTTC	CASNTPTSVNEQFF
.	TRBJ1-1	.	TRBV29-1	TGCAGCGCCCCACTCGGGGGTGCCACTGAAGCTTTCTTT	CSAPLGGATEAFF
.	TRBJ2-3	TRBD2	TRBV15	TGTGCCACCAGCAAGGGACTAGCAACCACAGATACGCAGTATTTT	CATSKGLATTDTQYF
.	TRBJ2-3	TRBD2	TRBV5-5	TGTGCCAGCAGCTCCTCCGGGGGGAGGGATACGCAGTATTTT	CASSSSGGRDTQYF
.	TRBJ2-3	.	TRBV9	TGTGCCAGCAGCGTAGGAGTCCCAGATACGCAGTATTTT	CASSVGVPDTQYF
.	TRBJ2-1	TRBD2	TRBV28	TGTGCCAGCACCGGGGTGGGGAGGGACAATGAGCAGTTCTTC	CASTGVGRDNEQFF
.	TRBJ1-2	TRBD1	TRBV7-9	TGTGCCAGCAGCTACTCGGGACAGGGGATATACGGCTACACCTTC	CASSYSGQGIYGYTF
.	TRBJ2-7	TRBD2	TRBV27	TGTGCCAGCAGTTCGGGACTAGCGGGAGTTAGTGAGCAGTACTTC	CASSSGLAGVSEQYF
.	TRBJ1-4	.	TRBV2	TGTGCCAGCAGTGCTTCAGGGGCAACTAATGAAAAACTGTTTTTT	CASSASGATNEKLFF
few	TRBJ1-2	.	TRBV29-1	TGCAGCACTTCAGAAGCTGGGGCGGGAATGAATGGCTACACCTTC	CSTSEAGAGMNGYTF
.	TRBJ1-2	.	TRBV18	TGTGCCAGCTCACAAGCTCTGCAGGGGACTAACTATGGCTACACCTTC	CASSQALQGTNYGYTF
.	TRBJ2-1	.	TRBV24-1	TGTGCCACACAGGGATACAATGAGCAGTTCTTC	CATQGYNEQFF
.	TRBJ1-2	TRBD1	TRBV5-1	TGCGCCAGCAGGGAGGGGGCCAATAACTATGGCTACACCTTC	CASREGANNYGYTF
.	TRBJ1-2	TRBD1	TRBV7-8	TGTGCCAGCACCAACACCCCAGACAGGGAAACGGGAACCTTC	CASTNTPDRETGTF
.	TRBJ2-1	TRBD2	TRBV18	TGTGCCAGCTCACCACCTGGGTCTAGCGGGAGGTTCGTCAATGAGCAGTTCTTC	CASSPPGSSGRFVNEQFF
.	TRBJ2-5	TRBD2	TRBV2	TGTGCCAGCAGGGACGGGAGGGGCCAAGAGACCCAGTACTTC	CASRDGRGQETQYF
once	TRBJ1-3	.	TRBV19	TGTGCCAGTAGTGGACACCACTCTGGAAACACCATATATTTT	CASSGHHSGNTIYF
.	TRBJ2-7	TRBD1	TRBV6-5	TGTGCCAGCAGTTACTCGAAGACAGGGGCTCCCTACGAGCAGTACTTC	CASSYSKTGAPYEQYF
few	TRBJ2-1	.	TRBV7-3	TGTGCCAGCAGCTTAAGGGGTGGAGGGAAAAATGAGCAGTTCTTC	CASSLRGGGKNEQFF
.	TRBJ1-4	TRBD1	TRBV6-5	TGTGCCAGCAGGACAGGGTCTAATGAAAAACTGTTTTTT	CASRTGSNEKLFF
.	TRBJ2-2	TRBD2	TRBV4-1	TGCGCCAGCAGCCAAGATTTGGGACTAGCGGCCTTGAACACCGGGGAGCTGTTTTTT	CASSQDLGLAALNTGELFF
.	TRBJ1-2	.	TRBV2	TGTGCCGTGGCGTCTTCTAAGCGGTATGGCTACACCTTC	CAVASSKRYGYTF
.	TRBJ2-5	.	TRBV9	TGTGCCAGCGGGAGGGGGGGCCAAGAGACCCAGTACTTC	CASGRGGQETQYF
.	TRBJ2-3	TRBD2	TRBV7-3	TGTGCCAGCAGCTTAACTACTAGCGGGAGAACAGATACGCAGTATTTT	CASSLTTSGRTDTQYF
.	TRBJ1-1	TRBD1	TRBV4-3	TGCGCCAGCAGCCAAGCCGACAGGGTTTACTCTGAAGCTTTCTTT	CASSQADRVYSEAFF
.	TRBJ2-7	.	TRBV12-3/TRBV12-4	TGTGCCAGCAACGTGGGGGCCTCCTACGAGCAGTACTTC	CASNVGASYEQYF